The 14 T cell receptor beta chains below were found in one sample sequenced in a study of cytomegalovirus exposure and HLA in healthy donors. The primer mix had 60 Vbeta and 13 Jbeta primers. Data came from immunoSEQ multiplex PCR; TCRdb stores just in-frame clones and leaves some out. The table includes 85,000 to 100,000 clones, about 90% detected once. Sample: PBMCs. Receptor source: a man between 18 and 29 years old in good health and CMV-seronegative.

In the case of this clone: Its ends do not fully match the called genes, so a read error is possible. This chain links TRBV18 with TRBJ2-5; D unresolved. This CDR3 comprises 12 residues. Germline-derived CDR1 and CDR2 are KGHSH and LQKENI. The chain's CDR3 is CASSPNQEAQYF. As DNA, the CDR3 is TGTGCCAGCTCACCTAATCAAGAGGCCCAGTACTTC.

The chain uses TRBV5-1 and TRBJ2-7; the D gene is possibly TRBD1 (5 bases). Germline-derived CDR1 and CDR2 are SGHRS and YFSETQ. The V and J ends lost 2 bases and 5 bases respectively, with 14 bases between them. The CDR3 spans 14 residues. CDR3 in DNA: TGCGCCAGCAGCTTTGAGCCAGGGCGCGACGAGCAGTACTTC. It codes for CASSFEPGRDEQYF. Full variable domain (missing parts from reference TRBV5-1 and TRBJ2-7): KAGVTQTPRYLIKTRGQQVTLSCSPISGHRSVSWYQQTPGQGLQFLFEYFSETQRNKGNFPGRFSGRQFSNSRSEMNVSTLELGDSALYLCASSFEPGRDEQYFGPGTRLTVT.

This sequence joins TRBV7-6 and TRBJ2-1; 8 nucleotides match TRBD2. CDR3 length: 18 residues. Germline V gene data show CDR1 as SGHVS and CDR2 as FNYEAQ. The V and J ends lost 1 base and 6 bases, in that order; junction bases with no gene match: 14. The chain's CDR3 is CASSLVSREGPGLNEQFF. CDR3 DNA: TGTGCCAGCAGCTTAGTCTCCCGGGAGGGCCCGGGCCTCAATGAGCAGTTCTTC.

This clone was counted a single time. This CDR3 is CASSFVGRRITDTQYF. The CDR3 bases are TGTGCCAGCAGCTTTGTTGGGCGGAGGATCACAGATACGCAGTATTTT. The rearrangement links TRBV5-4 to TRBJ2-3; TRBD2 might be the D (5 bases). V shed 2 bases and J shed 2 bases, with 15 bases lying between them. This CDR3 comprises 16 residues. From germline, CDR1 is SGHNT and CDR2 YYREEE (reference sequence).

This clone was detected only a few times. J is TRBJ1-4 and V is TRBV5-3, with 11 bases fitting TRBD1. TRBV5-3 is recorded as an ORF, its role being uncertain. The CDR3 sequence is 17 residues long. Unmatched junction bases numbered 4, after V lost 0 bases and J lost 3 bases. CDR3 coding DNA: TGTGCCAGAAGCTTGGGGACAGGGGGCTGGTCTAATGAAAAACTGTTTTTT. This encodes CARSLGTGGWSNEKLFF.

The chain carries TRBV9 and TRBJ2-3, with 11 bases fitting TRBD2. Germline V gene data show CDR1 as SGDLS and CDR2 as YYNGEE. The CDR3 has 17 residues. V shed 0 bases and J 5 bases; nucleotides not matched to a gene: 8. CDR3 amino acids: CASSVGAPSGRRDTQYF. In DNA form, the CDR3 reads TGTGCCAGCAGCGTAGGGGCCCCTAGCGGGAGGAGAGATACGCAGTATTTT.

The DNA for the CDR3 is TGTGCCAGTAGTATCGGAGCCAGTTTATCCTACAATGAGCAGTTCTTC. Its translation: CASSIGASLSYNEQFF. The chain recombines TRBV19 with TRBJ2-1; D is unclear. Per germline, CDR1 LNHDA and CDR2 SQIVND (reference sequence). The CDR3 sequence is 16 residues long. The V end lost 3 bases, the J end lost 1 base, and 13 bases lay between the germline ends.

The V call is TRBV20-1, the J call TRBJ2-7; maybe TRBD1 (7 bases). V lost 6 bases and J lost 3, with 9 bases in between. The CDR3 spans 11 residues. Germline CDR1 and CDR2: DFQATT and SNEGSKA (reference sequence). The CDR3 reads CSARGVYEQYF. The CDR3 DNA reads as TGCAGTGCCAGGGGGGTCTACGAGCAGTACTTC.

The chain joins TRBV2 to TRBJ1-4; D is unresolved. Trimming left V 6 bases short and J 14 bases short, with 19 bases between. The germline V gene encodes CDR1 SNHLY and CDR2 FYNNEI. The CDR3 sequence is 13 residues long. Here the CDR3 DNA reads TGTGCCAGCAGGGGTCGGGCTAGCGTTGAGCTGTTTTTT. Translation: CASRGRASVELFF.

V gene TRBV7-3 combines with J gene TRBJ1-1; TRBD1 matches at 8 bases. V lost 5 bases, J lost 5 bases, and 4 bases stayed unmatched. Germline V lookup: CDR1 SGHTA, CDR2 FQGTGA. This CDR3 contains 13 residues. The CDR3 bases are TGTGCCAGCAGCGAAGGACAGGGTACTGAAGCTTTCTTT. Translated: CASSEGQGTEAFF.

CDR3 sequence (DNA): TGCGCCAGCAGCTCTCAGGGGCCCGAGGAGCAGTTCTTC. Amino acids: CASSSQGPEEQFF. V and J are TRBV5-1 and TRBJ2-1; possibly TRBD1 for D (6 bases). The V and J ends lost 3 bases and 10 bases respectively, with 14 bases between them. Germline CDR1 SGHRS, CDR2 YFSETQ. CDR3 size: 13 residues.

The rearrangement links TRBV29-1 to TRBJ2-1, with TRBD1 matching over 7 bases. Germline V gene data show CDR1 as SQVTM and CDR2 as ANQGSEA. V lost 4 bases and J lost 3; bases outside the gene matches: 9. The CDR3 sequence is 15 residues long. CDR3 residues: CSVGGDRAFYNEQFF. The CDR3 DNA sequence: TGCAGCGTTGGGGGTGACAGGGCTTTCTACAATGAGCAGTTCTTC.

The V gene is TRBV5-6, the J gene TRBJ2-6; 8 bases are a match to TRBD2. The CDR3 spans 18 residues. Trimming removed 0 bases from V and 4 bases from J; junction bases left unmatched: 9. Germline CDR1 SGHDT, CDR2 YYEEEE. The CDR3 region is CASSLAAGVSSGANVLTF. The CDR3 nucleotides are TGTGCCAGCAGCTTGGCAGCGGGAGTTTCCTCAGGGGCCAACGTCCTGACTTTC.

V is TRBV5-6 and J is TRBJ1-4; the D gene is possibly TRBD1 (5 bases). There are 18 residues in the CDR3. V was shortened by 4 bases and J by 0 bases, with 19 bases between the two germline ends. CDR1 SGHDT and CDR2 YYEEEE come from the germline V gene. The CDR3 loop reads CASSGAPRVTATNEKLFF. CDR3 DNA: TGTGCCAGCAGCGGAGCCCCAAGGGTGACAGCAACTAATGAAAAACTGTTTTTT.